Listed below are T cell receptor beta chains from one sample, sequenced in a study of response to subunit inactivated influenza vaccine. TCRdb re-derived calls from the RT-PCR reads in MiXCR, one entry per CDR3 protein. This table holds 590,000 or so distinct CDR3 sequences, 13% to 15% found once. The starting material was PBMCs from blood, obtained around 14 days before vaccination. Source of these receptors: a middle-aged man who received an inactivated influenza vaccine. Each CDR3 is given with its conserved first and last residue. Each record gives: D gene, V gene, J gene, clone size, CDR3 protein, CDR3 DNA. D genes are given only for firm matches. The size of a clone is reported for some rows only, either as once, few or many, or as a class for expanded clones.

-	TRBV3-1	TRBJ1-6	few	CASSQQGGGAPLHF	TGTGCCAGCAGCCAACAGGGAGGAGGGGCACCCCTCCACTTT
TRBD1	TRBV29-1	TRBJ2-2	few	CSVGGQGNTGELFF	TGCAGCGTGGGTGGACAGGGAAACACCGGGGAGCTGTTTTTT
-	TRBV20-1	TRBJ2-5	few	CSARDYAHQETQYF	TGCAGTGCTAGAGATTATGCACACCAAGAGACCCAGTACTTC
TRBD2	TRBV20-1	TRBJ2-7	-	CSASGLAGNYEQYF	TGCAGTGCGTCGGGACTAGCGGGGAACTACGAGCAGTACTTC
TRBD2	TRBV12-3/TRBV12-4	TRBJ2-3	many	CASSLGGASTDTQYF	TGTGCCAGCAGTTTGGGAGGGGCTAGCACAGATACGCAGTATTTT
TRBD1	TRBV5-1	TRBJ2-5	-	CASSPGRGPVETQYF	TGCGCCAGCAGCCCGGGCAGGGGGCCGGTAGAGACCCAGTACTTC
-	TRBV7-2	TRBJ2-2	-	CASKRNTGELSF	TGTGCCAGCAAGAGGAACACCGGGGAGCTGTCTTTT
TRBD1	TRBV7-9	TRBJ2-7	many	CASRSDRGAYEQYF	TGTGCCAGCAGGTCGGACAGGGGAGCCTACGAGCAGTACTTC
-	TRBV5-1	TRBJ2-7	many	CASSGGKPITYEQYF	TGCGCCAGCAGTGGGGGCAAACCGATAACCTACGAGCAGTACTTC
-	TRBV7-9	TRBJ1-2	-	CASSLVGLNYGYTF	TGTGCCAGCAGCTTAGTCGGACTGAACTATGGCTACACCTTC
TRBD2	TRBV24-1	TRBJ2-3	few	CATSAASGGPDTQYF	TGTGCCACCAGTGCTGCTAGCGGGGGGCCGGATACGCAGTATTTT
TRBD2	TRBV9	TRBJ2-5	-	CASSVDLAGETQYF	TGTGCCAGCAGCGTAGACCTAGCGGGAGAGACCCAGTACTTC
TRBD2	TRBV28	TRBJ2-2	-	CASSSVGGGTGELFF	TGTGCCAGCAGCTCCGTCGGGGGGGGCACCGGGGAGCTGTTTTTT
TRBD2	TRBV6-1	TRBJ2-1	-	CASSEASGRTTRTHNEQFF	TGTGCCAGCAGTGAAGCTAGCGGGAGAACCACAAGGACACACAATGAGCAGTTCTTC
-	TRBV28	TRBJ1-5	many	CASSLGPYSNQPQHF	TGTGCCAGCAGTTTAGGGCCGTATAGCAATCAGCCCCAGCATTTT
TRBD1	TRBV29-1	TRBJ2-2	few	CSVEDRESPGELFF	TGCAGCGTTGAGGACAGGGAATCCCCCGGGGAGCTGTTTTTT
-	TRBV7-2	TRBJ2-5	-	CASSETGETQYF	TGTGCCAGCAGCGAGACGGGGGAGACCCAGTACTTC
-	TRBV10-3	TRBJ2-3	-	CAISRWGGTDTQYF	TGTGCCATTTCTCGGTGGGGGGGCACAGATACGCAGTATTTT
-	TRBV30	TRBJ2-3	-	CAWSRGWDTQYF	TGTGCCTGGAGTAGGGGATGGGATACGCAGTATTTT
-	TRBV10-3	TRBJ1-2	many	CAASRTGDRGYTF	TGTGCCGCATCTCGGACCGGGGATCGGGGCTACACCTTC
-	TRBV27	TRBJ1-1	-	CASSYMTNTEAFF	TGTGCCAGCAGTTACATGACGAACACTGAAGCTTTCTTT
-	TRBV3-1	TRBJ1-2	-	CASSPLGQTNYGYTF	TGTGCCAGCAGCCCCCTTGGGCAGACCAACTATGGCTACACCTTC
-	TRBV25-1	TRBJ1-2	-	CASRRTNYGYTF	TGTGCCAGCCGACGGACGAACTATGGCTACACCTTC
TRBD2	TRBV6-2/TRBV6-3	TRBJ2-1	few	CASNIAGVYRSNEQFF	TGTGCCAGCAACATAGCGGGAGTGTATCGGTCCAATGAGCAGTTCTTC
TRBD2	TRBV7-9	TRBJ2-1	-	CASSSRWGLPTYNEQFF	TGTGCCAGCAGCTCCCGGTGGGGACTACCAACCTACAATGAGCAGTTCTTC
TRBD2	TRBV29-1	TRBJ2-1	many	CSVSGLAGEWGYNEQFF	TGCAGCGTTTCTGGACTAGCGGGAGAGTGGGGTTACAATGAGCAGTTCTTC
-	TRBV27	TRBJ1-5	-	CASSSEGFQPQHF	TGTGCCAGCAGTTCAGAGGGCTTTCAGCCCCAGCATTTT
-	TRBV29-1	TRBJ2-1	many	CSVEDGSSYNEQFF	TGCAGCGTTGAAGACGGGAGCTCCTACAATGAGCAGTTCTTC
-	TRBV6-5	TRBJ2-7	-	CASSYFNIPYEQYF	TGTGCCAGCAGTTACTTCAACATCCCATACGAGCAGTACTTC
TRBD1	TRBV4-3	TRBJ2-7	many	CASSRDRAYEQYF	TGTGCCAGCAGCCGGGACAGGGCCTACGAGCAGTACTTC
-	TRBV6-2/TRBV6-3	TRBJ2-3	-	CASSWYRTDTQYF	TGTGCCAGCAGTTGGTACCGCACAGATACGCAGTATTTT
TRBD2	TRBV5-1	TRBJ2-5	-	CASRELAGMGETQYF	TGCGCCAGCAGAGAACTAGCGGGAATGGGAGAGACCCAGTACTTC
-	TRBV5-1	TRBJ2-2	few	CASSFSRGTRGSGELFF	TGCGCCAGCAGCTTTAGCCGCGGTACGCGGGGAAGCGGGGAGCTGTTTTTT
TRBD1	TRBV29-1	TRBJ2-7	few	CSVRATGHHEQYF	TGCAGCGTTAGGGCGACAGGGCACCACGAGCAGTACTTC
-	TRBV12-3/TRBV12-4	TRBJ1-1	-	CASSLWQMNTEAFF	TGTGCCAGCAGTTTGTGGCAGATGAACACTGAAGCTTTCTTT
TRBD1	TRBV7-8	TRBJ1-1	-	CASSLEGRGLNTEAFF	TGTGCCAGCAGCTTAGAGGGGAGGGGGCTGAACACTGAAGCTTTCTTT
TRBD1	TRBV7-6	TRBJ2-7	few	CASSLGVTGTGALGEQYF	TGTGCCAGCAGCTTGGGGGTTACCGGGACAGGGGCGCTCGGCGAGCAGTACTTC
-	TRBV12-5	TRBJ2-7	-	CASGGLYTEQYF	TGTGCTAGTGGTGGTCTTTACACCGAGCAGTACTTC
-	TRBV29-1	TRBJ2-1	-	CSVDGGGGLSSYNEQFF	TGCAGCGTTGATGGGGGAGGCGGGTTAAGCTCCTACAATGAGCAGTTCTTC
-	TRBV20-1	TRBJ2-7	-	CSALQGSPYEQYF	TGCAGTGCCCTCCAGGGGTCTCCCTACGAGCAGTACTTC